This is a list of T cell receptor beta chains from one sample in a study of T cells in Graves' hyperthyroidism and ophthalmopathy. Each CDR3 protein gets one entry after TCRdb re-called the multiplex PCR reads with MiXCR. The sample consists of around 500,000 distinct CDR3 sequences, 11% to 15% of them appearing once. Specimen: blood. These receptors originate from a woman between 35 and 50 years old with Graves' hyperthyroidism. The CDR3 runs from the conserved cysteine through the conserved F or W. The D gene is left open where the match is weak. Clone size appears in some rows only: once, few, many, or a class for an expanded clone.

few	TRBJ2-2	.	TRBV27	CASTKVGGELFF	TGTGCCAGCACCAAAGTCGGCGGGGAGCTGTTTTTT
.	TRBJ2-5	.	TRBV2	CASSEDQETQYF	TGTGCCAGCAGTGAGGACCAAGAGACCCAGTACTTC
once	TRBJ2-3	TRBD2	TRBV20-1	CSAREGASGSSWTDTQYF	TGCAGTGCTAGAGAAGGGGCTAGCGGGAGTTCCTGGACAGATACGCAGTATTTT
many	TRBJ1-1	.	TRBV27	CASSLGFSGGGTEAFF	TGTGCCAGCAGTTTAGGATTTAGCGGGGGCGGCACTGAAGCTTTCTTT
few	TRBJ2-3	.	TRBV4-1	CASSQGIDSRDTQYF	TGCGCCAGCAGCCAAGGGATTGACTCGAGGGATACGCAGTATTTT
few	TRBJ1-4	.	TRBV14	CASSQGGEKLFF	TGTGCCAGCAGCCAAGGCGGGGAAAAACTGTTTTTT
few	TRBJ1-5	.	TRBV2	CASSGATLGPQHF	TGTGCCAGCAGTGGGGCTACTTTAGGGCCCCAGCATTTT
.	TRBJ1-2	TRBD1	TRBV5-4	CASSLGQQGANYGYTF	TGTGCCAGCAGCTTGGGTCAACAGGGGGCTAACTATGGCTACACCTTC
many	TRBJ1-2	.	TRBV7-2	CASSLPSRKGYTF	TGTGCCAGCAGCTTACCATCGAGGAAGGGCTACACCTTC
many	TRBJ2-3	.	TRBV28	CASSFYPQGTSTDTQYF	TGTGCCAGCAGTTTCTACCCCCAGGGAACTAGCACAGATACGCAGTATTTT
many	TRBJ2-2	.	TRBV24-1	CATSDSPPNTGELFF	TGTGCCACCAGTGATTCGCCACCGAACACCGGGGAGCTGTTTTTT
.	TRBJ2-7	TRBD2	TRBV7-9	CASSSLGTSGRYEQYF	TGTGCCAGCAGTTCATTAGGGACTAGCGGGAGGTACGAGCAGTACTTC
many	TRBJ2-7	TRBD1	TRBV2	CASSLSFGTGTYEQYF	TGTGCCAGCAGTCTTTCCTTCGGGACAGGGACCTACGAGCAGTACTTC
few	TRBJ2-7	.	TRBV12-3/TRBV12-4	CASSPTSSKQYF	TGTGCCAGCAGTCCCACCTCTAGCAAGCAGTACTTC
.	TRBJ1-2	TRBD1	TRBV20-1	CSAPPGTGRLYGYTF	TGCAGTGCTCCCCCCGGGACAGGGCGGCTCTATGGCTACACCTTC
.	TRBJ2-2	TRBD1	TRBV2	CASRNRGPNTGELFF	TGTGCCAGCAGAAACAGGGGGCCGAACACCGGGGAGCTGTTTTTT
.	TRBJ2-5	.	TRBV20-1	CSARVAEFQETQYF	TGCAGTGCTAGAGTAGCAGAGTTCCAAGAGACCCAGTACTTC
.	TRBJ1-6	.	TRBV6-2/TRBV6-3	CASSYGESPLHF	TGTGCCAGCAGTTACGGGGAGTCACCCCTCCACTTT
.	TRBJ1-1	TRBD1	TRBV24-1	CATSKGQSTEAFF	TGTGCCACCAGTAAGGGACAGAGCACTGAAGCTTTCTTT
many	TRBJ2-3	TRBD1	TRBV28	CATISQGAGTDTQYF	TGTGCCACCATCTCACAGGGGGCGGGGACAGATACGCAGTATTTT
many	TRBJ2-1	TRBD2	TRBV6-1	CASSFTSGRYNEQFF	TGTGCCAGCAGTTTTACTAGCGGGAGATACAATGAGCAGTTCTTC
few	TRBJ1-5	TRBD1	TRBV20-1	CSARDEGQGGQPQHF	TGCAGTGCTAGAGATGAGGGGCAGGGGGGTCAGCCCCAGCATTTT
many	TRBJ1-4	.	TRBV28	CASSYPQGYNEKLFF	TGTGCCAGCAGCTATCCGCAGGGATATAATGAAAAACTGTTTTTT
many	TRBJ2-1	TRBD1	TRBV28	CASSQGWQGARNEQFF	TGTGCCAGCAGTCAAGGTTGGCAGGGGGCTAGGAATGAGCAGTTCTTC
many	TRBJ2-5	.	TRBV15	CATSRVGGRQETQYF	TGTGCCACCAGCAGAGTGGGGGGGCGGCAAGAGACCCAGTACTTC
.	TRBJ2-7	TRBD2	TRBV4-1	CASSQGRLAGVEQYF	TGCGCCAGCAGCCAGGGGCGACTAGCGGGAGTCGAGCAGTACTTC
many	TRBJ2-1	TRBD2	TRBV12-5	CASRGPDPAGVGNEQFF	TGTGCTAGTCGGGGTCCTGACCCAGCGGGAGTAGGGAATGAGCAGTTCTTC
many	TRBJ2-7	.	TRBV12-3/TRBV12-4	CASRPGPSSYEQYF	TGTGCCAGCAGACCCGGTCCGAGCTCCTACGAGCAGTACTTC
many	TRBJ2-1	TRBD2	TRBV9	CASSGRLAGNEQFF	TGTGCCAGCAGCGGAAGACTAGCTGGCAATGAGCAGTTCTTC
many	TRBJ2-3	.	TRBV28	CASSPTRGTDTQYF	TGTGCCAGCAGCCCGACTAGGGGCACAGATACGCAGTATTTT
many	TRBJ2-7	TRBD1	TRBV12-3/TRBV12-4	CASSQDRGREQYF	TGTGCCAGCAGCCAAGACAGGGGGCGCGAGCAGTACTTC
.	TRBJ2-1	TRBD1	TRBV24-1	CATSPGTGGYNEQFF	TGTGCCACCAGTCCCGGGACAGGGGGCTACAATGAGCAGTTCTTC
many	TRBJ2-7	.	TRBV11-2	CASSLDPVLGEQYF	TGTGCCAGCAGCTTAGACCCGGTACTGGGCGAGCAGTACTTC
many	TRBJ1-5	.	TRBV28	CASNSGLDNSNQPQHF	TGTGCCAGCAACTCGGGACTGGATAATAGCAATCAGCCCCAGCATTTT
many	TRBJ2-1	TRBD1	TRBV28	CATAGQGAYNEQFF	TGTGCCACAGCGGGACAGGGGGCGTACAATGAGCAGTTCTTC
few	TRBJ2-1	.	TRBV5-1	CASSWGRVSYNEQFF	TGCGCCAGCAGCTGGGGCAGGGTGAGCTACAATGAGCAGTTCTTC
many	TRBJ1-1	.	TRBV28	CASSLAVGGVNTEAFF	TGTGCCAGCAGTCTAGCGGTAGGAGGGGTGAACACTGAAGCTTTCTTT
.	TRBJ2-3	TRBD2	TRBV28	CASSSAGGGTDTQYF	TGTGCCAGCAGTTCAGCGGGGGGGGGCACAGATACGCAGTATTTT
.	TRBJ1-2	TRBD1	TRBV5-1	CASSGGDRLNYGYTF	TGCGCCAGCAGCGGGGGGGACAGACTTAACTATGGCTACACCTTC
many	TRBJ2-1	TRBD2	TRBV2	CASRGLAGPYNEQFF	TGTGCCAGCAGGGGACTAGCGGGACCTTACAATGAGCAGTTCTTC
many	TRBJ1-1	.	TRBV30	CAWRATTGWDTEAFF	TGTGCCTGGAGGGCAACAACAGGTTGGGACACTGAAGCTTTCTTT